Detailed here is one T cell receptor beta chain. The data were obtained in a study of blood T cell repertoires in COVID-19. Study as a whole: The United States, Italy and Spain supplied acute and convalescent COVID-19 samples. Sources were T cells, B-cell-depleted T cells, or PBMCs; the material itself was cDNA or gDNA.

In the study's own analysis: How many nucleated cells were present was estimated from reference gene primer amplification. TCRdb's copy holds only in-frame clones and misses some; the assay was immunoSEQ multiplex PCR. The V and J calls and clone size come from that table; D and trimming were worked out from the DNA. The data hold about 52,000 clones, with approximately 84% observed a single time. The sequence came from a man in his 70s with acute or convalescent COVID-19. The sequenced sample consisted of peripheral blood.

CDR3 residues: CASRGTRGTGELFF. CDR3 sequence (DNA): TGTGCCAGCAGAGGGACAAGGGGCACCGGGGAGCTGTTTTTT. The chain joins TRBV2 to TRBJ2-2, with a tentative D call TRBD1 (6 bases). Germline V CDR1 and CDR2: SNHLY, FYNNEI. V was cut by 6 bases and J by 4 bases, with 12 bases left in between. The CDR3 has 14 residues.